The 14 T cell receptor beta chains below all came from one sample that was sequenced in a study of T cell clonality in common variable immunodeficiency. Assay: immunoSEQ multiplex PCR; the TCRdb copy retains only in-frame clones and omits some. The sample holds 50,000 to 65,000 clones, and no clone turns up only once. Sequenced: peripheral blood mononuclear cells. These receptors were obtained from a person aged 18 to 70 in good health.

This clone has a count of ten or more. The read finishes 3 residues shy of the CDR3 end, and the germline J gene is used to complete it. The chain carries TRBV7-9 and TRBJ2-5; 9 nucleotides agree with TRBD1. Germline loops: CDR1 SEHNR, CDR2 FQNEAQ (reference sequence). The CDR3 length is 15 residues. The V and J ends lost 4 bases and 2 bases, in that order; junction bases with no gene match: 5. CDR3 bases read: TGTGCCAGCAGCTCCGATGGACAGGGGCAAGAGACC. Translated, it gives CASSSDGQGQET. The complete CDR3 sequence is CASSSDGQGQETQYF.

In this sample, this clone turned up many times. The sequence runs out 3 residues before the end of the CDR3; the remainder is reconstructed from the germline J gene. The chain couples TRBV7-8 to TRBJ1-4; D unclear. The V end lost 1 base, the J end lost 4 bases, and 7 bases lay between the germline ends. Germline-derived CDR1 and CDR2 are SGHVS and FQNEAQ. The CDR3 has 14 residues. CDR3 DNA, as far as it was read: TGTGCCAGCAGCTTAGGCGGCCTTAATGAAAAA. Translated, it gives CASSLGGLNEK. The whole CDR3 is CASSLGGLNEKLFF.

Only a few counts were recorded for this clone. The sequenced part of the CDR3 DNA is TGCGCCAGCGGGAGGGATGGGGGCAACACTGAA. The encoded protein is CASGRDGGNTE. The CDR3 in full is CASGRDGGNTEAFF. The rearrangement uses TRBV5-1 and TRBJ1-1; the D gene is possibly TRBD1 (6 bases). Sequencing ends 3 residues short of the CDR3 end; the germline J gene provides the rest. With 7 bases removed from V and 2 bases from J, the gap between germline ends came to 15 bases. This CDR3 has 14 residues. Germline V CDR1 and CDR2: SGHRS, YFSETQ.

This clone was found many times. The sequence runs out 3 residues before the end of the CDR3; the remainder is reconstructed from the germline J gene. This chain links TRBV12-3 or TRBV12-4 with TRBJ2-4; TRBD1 might be the D (6 bases). The CDR3 is 13 residues long. CDR3 protein: CASSLNRVEAQYF. The sequenced part of the CDR3 DNA is TGTGCCAGCAGTTTGAACAGGGTAGAGGCT.

This clone was recorded at least ten times. The read terminates 3 residues ahead of where the CDR3 ends, so the germline J gene completes it. The V and J genes are TRBV6-4 and TRBJ2-1, with TRBD2 matching 9 bases. J gave up 6 bases and V 2 bases, and 11 bases lay outside the gene matches. The CDR3 has 17 residues. Per the germline V gene, CDR1 is MRHNA and CDR2 is SNTAGT. The CDR3 DNA, read in part, is TGTGCCAGCAGTGACCGCCCAGCGGGAGGCCCAAGCAATGAG. Encoded protein: CASSDRPAGGPSNE. In full, the CDR3 is CASSDRPAGGPSNEQFF.

At least ten counts were recorded for this clone. The CDR3 end lies 3 residues beyond the end of the read and is filled in from the germline J gene. The gene calls are TRBV7-2 and TRBJ2-3; D call uncertain. The CDR3 spans 12 residues. The germline V and J ends were trimmed by 4 bases and 2 bases, with 4 bases remaining between them. CDR1 and CDR2 (germline): SGHTA, FQGNSA. CDR3 residues: CASSSFTDTQYF. Partial CDR3 DNA: TGTGCCAGCAGCTCATTCACAGATACG. The full variable domain, in which reference TRBV7-2 and TRBJ2-3 provide the parts outside the CDR3, is GAGVSQSPSNKVTEKGKDVELRCDPISGHTALYWYRQSLGQGLEFLIYFQGNSAPDKSGLPSDRFSAERTGGSVSTLTIQRTQQEDSAVYLCASSSFTDTQYFGPGTRLTVL.

This clone was recorded many times. The read gets to within 3 residues of the CDR3 end, and the germline J gene fills in the rest. V is TRBV6-1 and J is TRBJ2-7; perhaps TRBD1 as D (5 bases). The V end lost 1 base, the J end lost 6 bases, and 13 bases lay between the germline ends. The CDR3 contains 14 residues. The germline gives CDR1 MNHNS, CDR2 SASEGT. CDR3 residues: CASSEGGGRGEQYF. The CDR3 bases that were read are TGTGCCAGCAGTGAAGGGGGCGGTAGGGGCGAG.

This clone was seen at least ten times. The sequence runs out 3 residues before the end of the CDR3; the remainder is reconstructed from the germline J gene. The chain couples TRBV19 to TRBJ1-2; the D gene is possibly TRBD1 (5 bases). V was pared by 3 bases and J by 6 bases, with 11 bases between. The length of the CDR3 is 13 residues. Germline-derived CDR1 and CDR2 are LNHDA and SQIVND (reference sequence). The CDR3 sequence is CASSMRGENGYTF. CDR3 bases read: TGTGCCAGTAGTATGCGAGGGGAAAATGGC.

This clone was detected ten times or more. The CDR3 end lies 3 residues beyond the end of the read and is filled in from the germline J gene. The rearrangement uses TRBV5-1 and TRBJ2-2; D is undetermined. Per germline, CDR1 SGHRS and CDR2 YFSETQ. Trimming stripped 4 bases from V and 4 bases from J, with 14 bases between. This CDR3 has 15 residues. CDR3 residues: CASSLDSPGTGELFF. CDR3 bases read: TGCGCCAGCAGCCTCGACTCCCCCGGCACCGGGGAG. The full variable domain, completed using reference TRBV5-1 and TRBJ2-2, is KAGVTQTPRYLIKTRGQQVTLSCSPISGHRSVSWYQQTPGQGLQFLFEYFSETQRNKGNFPGRFSGRQFSNSRSEMNVSTLELGDSALYLCASSLDSPGTGELFFGEGSRLTVL.

This clone was recorded at least ten times. The read ends 3 residues before the CDR3 terminus; that terminus is restored from the germline J gene. V and J are TRBV6-1 and TRBJ2-3; D not resolved. CDR3 size: 13 residues. Germline assignment: CDR1 MNHNS and CDR2 SASEGT. CDR3 sequence reads: CASSESRKETQYF. The CDR3 DNA, read in part, is TGTGCCAGCAGTGAATCTAGGAAAGAGACG.

The table lists this clone with many counts. Coverage ceases 3 residues before the CDR3 finishes, and the germline J gene fills in the end. This rearrangement joins TRBV29-1 to TRBJ2-3, with D unresolved. Germline V lookup: CDR1 SQVTM, CDR2 ANQGSEA. Trimming took 3 bases from V and 3 from J, leaving 7 bases between them. This CDR3 contains 12 residues. CDR3 DNA (partial): TGCAGCGTTGAGTTTCAGACAGATACG. Encoded protein: CSVEFQTDT. The complete CDR3 reads CSVEFQTDTQYF.

This clone has ten or more counts. The read finishes 3 residues shy of the CDR3 end, and the germline J gene is used to complete it. The chain is built from TRBV3-1 (or the pseudogene TRBV3-2) and TRBJ2-1; no firm D call. Germline values: CDR1 LGHDT, CDR2 YNNKEL (reference sequence). This CDR3 region has 14 residues. V gave up 4 bases and J gave up 5 bases, with 12 bases separating them. CDR3 residues: CASSRQQQNNEQFF. CDR3 DNA (partial): TGTGCCAGCAGCCGTCAGCAACAGAACAATGAG.

This clone was seen many times. The read stops 3 residues short of the end of the CDR3; the missing end is completed from the germline J gene. V gene TRBV4-2 combines with J gene TRBJ2-2; the match to TRBD2 covers 10 bases. Unmatched junction bases numbered 8, after V lost 0 bases and J lost 7 bases. CDR1 is LGHNA, CDR2 YNFKEQ, per germline. This CDR3 has 17 residues. The CDR3 bases that were read are TGTGCCAGCAGCCAAGAAGGGTCTAGCGGGAGAATCGGGGAG. Translating it yields CASSQEGSSGRIGE. The CDR3, in full, reads CASSQEGSSGRIGELFF.

For this clone: The read falls 3 residues short of the CDR3 end, and the missing part is taken from the germline J gene. The rearrangement uses TRBV19 and TRBJ1-2; D ambiguous. This CDR3 has 11 residues. Germline CDR1 reads LNHDA; CDR2 reads SQIVND (reference sequence). Partial CDR3 DNA: TGTGCCAGTAAAGCGGGAGTCACC. It codes for CASKAGVT. The whole CDR3 protein is CASKAGVTYTF.